This T cell receptor beta chain was identified during a study of cytomegalovirus exposure and HLA in healthy donors. Broader study findings: An Asian-associated ancestry cluster reportedly showed fewer N-insertions than the approximately 670-donor mean in a later analysis. Cytomegalovirus status, reportedly, was diagnosed with high specificity and sensitivity by the classifier.

Regarding this clone: Its specificity is not known.

Healthy bone marrow donors made up the donor group. The CDR3 runs to 19 residues. The V gene's germline CDR1 is SGHTA and CDR2 FQGNSA. Trimming cost V 5 bases and J 1 base; bases outside gene matches: 10. This PCR relied on a set of 60 Vbeta primers and 13 Jbeta primers. Assay: immunoSEQ multiplex PCR; the TCRdb copy retains only in-frame clones and omits some. This listing includes about 78,000 clones. The V and J genes are TRBV7-2 and TRBJ2-4, with 14 bases that match TRBD2. Material for sequencing was PBMCs. The origin of this receptor is a female donor in good health and CMV-seropositive. The CDR3: CASSQGLAGAREAKNIQYF. The CDR3 bases are TGTGCCAGCAGCCAGGGACTAGCGGGGGCCCGAGAGGCCAAAAACATTCAGTACTTC.